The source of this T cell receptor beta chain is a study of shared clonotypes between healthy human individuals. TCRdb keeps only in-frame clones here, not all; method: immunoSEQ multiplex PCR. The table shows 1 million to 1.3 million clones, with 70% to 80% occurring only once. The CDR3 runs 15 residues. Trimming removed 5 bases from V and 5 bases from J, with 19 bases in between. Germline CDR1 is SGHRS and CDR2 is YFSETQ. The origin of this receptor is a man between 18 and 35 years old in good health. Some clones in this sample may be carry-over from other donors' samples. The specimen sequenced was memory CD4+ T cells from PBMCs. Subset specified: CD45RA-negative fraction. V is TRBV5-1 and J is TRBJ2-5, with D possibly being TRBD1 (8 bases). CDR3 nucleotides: TGCGCCAGCAGGAGGGATTACAGGGGGGGCGAGACCCAGTACTTC. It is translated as CASRRDYRGGETQYF.